This TCR beta chain was recovered during a study of blood T cell repertoires in COVID-19. Whole-study context: The samples span acute and convalescent COVID-19 from the United States, Italy and Spain.

Germline CDR1 MNHNY, CDR2 SVGAGI (reference sequence). A total of 14 residues make up the CDR3, ends included. Turning to this clone: The limits of the CDR3 on the DNA are not certain, so only TCRdb's listed CDR3 is given.

The table came from immunoSEQ multiplex PCR; TCRdb's copy has only in-frame clones and leaves some out. Of more than 250,000 clones in the sample, around 90% were seen once. The V and J genes are TRBV6-6 and TRBJ2-5; TRBD2, the D gene given by the table, was not confirmed from the DNA. Source material: PBMCs or T cells enriched from blood (not recorded which). This clonotype was sampled from a woman in her twenties or thirties who had recovered from COVID-19. CDR3 loop: CASSYFRGQETQYF.